This T cell receptor (beta chain) is from a study of blood T cell repertoires in COVID-19. Study at large: There were acute and convalescent COVID-19 samples, and they came from the United States, Italy and Spain. The cDNA or gDNA used as material had been derived from T cells, B-cell-depleted T cells, or PBMCs.

Measured with immunoSEQ multiplex PCR; TCRdb has only the in-frame clones, and not every one. Of some 240,000 clones in the sample, roughly 85% are singletons; the top ten hold less than 8.5%. Participants were placed into cohorts based on the clinical history they reported. A PCR-confirmed or clinician-diagnosed COVID-19 case had contacted exposed participants within 2 weeks of entry. Germline V CDR1 and CDR2: SGHRS, YFSETQ. J gave up 10 bases and V 1 base, and 3 bases lay outside the gene matches. The CDR3 extends over 13 amino acids. Sequenced material: PBMCs or T cells enriched from blood (not recorded which). The chain joins TRBV5-1 to TRBJ2-1, with 9 bases that match TRBD2. This sequence originates from a woman aged 50 to 65 who had been exposed to COVID-19. DNA of the CDR3: TGCGCCAGCAGCTTGACGCTAGCGGGGGAGCAGTTCTTC. Amino acid sequence: CASSLTLAGEQFF.